This entry lists 23 T cell receptor beta chains sequenced from one sample in a study of monozygotic twins with inflammatory bowel disease. TCRdb reprocessed the 5' RACE reads, keeping one entry per CDR3 protein, no DNA. The sample has approximately 160,000 distinct CDR3 sequences, and its top ten clones hold under 3.5%. Sequenced: blood. All receptors derive from a human donor with ulcerative colitis or Crohn's disease, or a healthy co-twin of an affected twin (not recorded which).

The chain is built from TRBV5-1 and TRBJ2-2; without DNA, the TCRdb call of TRBD2 cannot be checked. Germline-derived CDR1 and CDR2 are SGHRS and YFSETQ. This CDR3 is built from 18 residues. This chain's CDR3 is CASSPGTSGRALTGELFF. Full variable domain (outside the CDR3, taken from reference TRBV5-1 and TRBJ2-2): KAGVTQTPRYLIKTRGQQVTLSCSPISGHRSVSWYQQTPGQGLQFLFEYFSETQRNKGNFPGRFSGRQFSNSRSEMNVSTLELGDSALYLCASSPGTSGRALTGELFFGEGSRLTVL.

V gene TRBV20-1 combines with J gene TRBJ2-3. CDR3 length: 11 amino acids. Germline V lookup: CDR1 DFQATT, CDR2 SNEGSKA (reference sequence). The CDR3 sequence: CSARTSFGQYF.

This chain connects TRBV12-3 or TRBV12-4 to TRBJ1-5. The CDR3 is 14 amino acids. CDR3 protein: CASSLKGSNQPQHF.

This chain joins TRBV5-1 and TRBJ2-2; the TCRdb call, TRBD1, lacks DNA for checking. This CDR3 spans 15 amino acids. Germline V gene lookup returns CDR1 SGHRS and CDR2 YFSETQ. CDR3 sequence: CASSLGTALTGELFF. The variable domain in full, completed from reference TRBV5-1 and TRBJ2-2, reads KAGVTQTPRYLIKTRGQQVTLSCSPISGHRSVSWYQQTPGQGLQFLFEYFSETQRNKGNFPGRFSGRQFSNSRSEMNVSTLELGDSALYLCASSLGTALTGELFFGEGSRLTVL.

J is TRBJ2-7 and V is TRBV5-1; TCRdb's D call of TRBD1 is untestable without DNA. The CDR3 sequence is 15 residues long. Per the germline V gene, CDR1 is SGHRS and CDR2 is YFSETQ. The CDR3 here is CASSLEGQTTYEQYF.

The chain combines TRBV3-1 with TRBJ2-1; TCRdb returns TRBD1, unconfirmable since there is no DNA. Germline values: CDR1 LGHDT, CDR2 YNNKEL (reference sequence). The CDR3 consists of 14 residues. The CDR3 is CASSQVGWRDEQFF.

The V and J genes are TRBV7-2 and TRBJ2-3; the D gene TCRdb calls, TRBD1, cannot be checked with no DNA. The germline V gene has CDR1 SGHTA and CDR2 FQGNSA. This CDR3 is 15 amino acids long. This CDR3 is CASSPWAISTDTQYF.

The chain carries TRBV5-6 and TRBJ2-7; lacking DNA, the TRBD2 call made by TCRdb goes unchecked. From germline, CDR1 is SGHDT and CDR2 YYEEEE. This CDR3 contains 13 residues. CDR3 region: CASSLGTSAEQYF.

V gene TRBV5-1 combines with J gene TRBJ2-3; TCRdb's D call, TRBD2, is unchecked because there is no DNA. The CDR3 length is 17 residues. CDR1 and CDR2 (germline): SGHRS, YFSETQ. CDR3 sequence reads: CASSPGLQAWGTDTQYF.

V usage is TRBV7-9 and J usage is TRBJ1-2; absent DNA, TCRdb's TRBD1 call cannot be checked. Germline values: CDR1 SEHNR, CDR2 FQNEAQ (reference sequence). The CDR3 covers 15 residues. This CDR3 is CASSWQAALNYGYTF.

This chain joins TRBV18 and TRBJ1-5. The CDR3 sequence is 15 residues long. The V gene's germline CDR1 is KGHSH and CDR2 LQKENI. CDR3: CASSRMAGGNQPQHF.

This chain connects TRBV7-3 to TRBJ1-1; TCRdb's D call, TRBD1, is unchecked because there is no DNA. This CDR3 comprises 13 residues. CDR1 and CDR2 (germline): SGHTA, FQGTGA. CDR3 in amino acids: CASSLDRGREAFF.

The V and J genes are TRBV12-3 or TRBV12-4 and TRBJ2-2. There are 14 residues in the CDR3. This CDR3 reads CASSLERVTGELFF.

The chain carries TRBV7-2 and TRBJ1-5. In germline, CDR1 is SGHTA, CDR2 FQGNSA. The CDR3 is 15 amino acids. The chain's CDR3 is CASSRGPRNNQPQHF.

The rearrangement joins TRBV10-3 to TRBJ1-2. This CDR3 has 15 amino acids. Germline-derived CDR1 and CDR2 are ENHRY and SYGVKD. The chain's CDR3 is CAINRDARVLGGYTF.

V is TRBV14 and J is TRBJ1-1; TCRdb returns TRBD1, unconfirmable since there is no DNA. The CDR3 has 14 amino acids. Germline CDR1 SGHDN, CDR2 FVKESK. The CDR3 protein is CASSQSGLPAEAFF.

The CDR3 reads CASSFPGQGRGYTF. The chain carries TRBV5-6 and TRBJ1-2; with no DNA, the TCRdb D assignment of TRBD1 cannot be verified. The V gene's germline CDR1 is SGHDT and CDR2 YYEEEE. The CDR3 spans 14 residues.

The V gene is TRBV4-3, the J gene TRBJ2-7; TCRdb picks TRBD1, but there is no DNA to check that call. The CDR3 is made up of 15 amino acids. The germline CDR1 and CDR2 sequences are LGHNA and YSLEER. CDR3 region: CASSPTTGARDEQYF.

This chain joins TRBV7-2 and TRBJ2-5; TCRdb's assignment of TRBD1 cannot be checked, as there is no DNA. Germline V gives CDR1 SGHTA, CDR2 FQGNSA. This CDR3 is built from 13 residues. CDR3 in amino acids: CASSPPSVETQYF.

The chain uses TRBV7-9 and TRBJ2-3. The CDR3 is 12 residues long. Germline assignment: CDR1 SEHNR and CDR2 FQNEAQ (reference sequence). This chain's CDR3 is CASSGNTDTQYF.

V usage is TRBV5-4 and J usage is TRBJ2-7. CDR3 size: 13 residues. Germline CDR1 is SGHNT and CDR2 is YYREEE (reference sequence). CDR3 region: CASSRGELYEQYF.

CDR3 sequence reads: CASSKYRGLANYEQYF. The rearrangement links TRBV7-8 to TRBJ2-7; the TRBD2 assignment by TCRdb is unverifiable without DNA. Germline V gene data show CDR1 as SGHVS and CDR2 as FQNEAQ. The CDR3 contains 16 residues.

The chain recombines TRBV5-6 with TRBJ1-5; TCRdb's D call, TRBD1, is unchecked because there is no DNA. The length of the CDR3 is 16 residues. The germline CDR1 and CDR2 sequences are SGHDT and YYEEEE. This chain's CDR3 is CASSRDGQGSNQPQHF.